Listed below are T cell receptor beta chains from one sample, sequenced in a study of CD8 T cells in Susac syndrome. TCRdb analysed the immunoSEQ multiplex PCR reads with MiXCR anew, one entry per CDR3 protein. Counted here are under 200,000 distinct CDR3 sequences, just under 95% occurring once; the ten biggest clones make up over 0.12%. Sequenced sample: CD4+ T cells from PBMCs. Receptors were obtained from a human donor in good health. Both conserved end residues are part of each CDR3. A D gene is named only where the DNA matches it firmly. The size field is filled for only some rows; it gives once, few, many or a size class.

V	J	D	size	CDR3	DNA
TRBV27	TRBJ2-1	TRBD1	NA	CASSLLGTGINEQFF	TGTGCCAGCAGTTTATTAGGGACAGGGATCAATGAGCAGTTCTTC
TRBV30	TRBJ1-1	NA	NA	CAWTGISFQRMNTEAFF	TGTGCCTGGACCGGAATTTCCTTCCAACGGATGAACACTGAAGCTTTCTTT
TRBV28	TRBJ1-2	NA	NA	CASSARDDGYTF	TGTGCCAGCAGTGCCCGGGACGATGGCTACACCTTC
TRBV29-1	TRBJ1-2	NA	NA	CSDSDGRERHGYTF	TGCAGTGACTCCGACGGCAGGGAAAGACATGGCTACACCTTC
TRBV7-3	TRBJ2-1	TRBD2	NA	CASSQVGTSYNEQFF	TGTGCCAGCAGCCAGGTCGGGACTAGCTACAATGAGCAGTTCTTC
TRBV27	TRBJ2-1	NA	NA	CASGRGGGGSNEQFF	TGTGCCAGCGGACGCGGCGGGGGCGGGAGTAATGAGCAGTTCTTC
TRBV29-1	TRBJ2-5	TRBD2	NA	CSGGRTGETQYF	TGCAGCGGCGGGAGGACGGGGGAGACCCAGTACTTC
TRBV3-1	TRBJ2-2	TRBD2	NA	CASSPLAGAKTGELFF	TGTGCCAGCAGCCCTTTAGCGGGGGCCAAAACCGGGGAGCTGTTTTTT
TRBV30	TRBJ1-5	TRBD1	NA	CAWSTGGHNSNQPQHF	TGTGCCTGGTCGACAGGGGGTCATAACAGCAATCAGCCCCAGCATTTT
TRBV20-1	TRBJ2-1	NA	NA	CSAPRDGHNEQFF	TGCAGTGCTCCCCGGGACGGCCACAATGAGCAGTTCTTC
TRBV20-1	TRBJ2-3	TRBD1	NA	CSARDGQGMDTQYF	TGCAGTGCTAGAGACGGACAGGGAATGGATACGCAGTATTTT
TRBV30	TRBJ2-2	NA	NA	CAWSVDYTGELFF	TGTGCCTGGAGTGTAGACTACACCGGGGAGCTGTTTTTT
TRBV20-1	TRBJ1-6	NA	NA	CSARVLGSYNSPLHF	TGCAGTGCTAGAGTATTGGGCAGCTATAATTCACCCCTCCACTTT
TRBV12-3/TRBV12-4	TRBJ2-3	NA	NA	CASSLIRASGATQYF	TGTGCCAGCAGTCTAATTCGGGCTAGTGGAGCTACGCAGTATTTT
TRBV12-3/TRBV12-4	TRBJ1-6	TRBD1	NA	CASSPGQGGPNSPLHF	TGTGCCAGCAGTCCCGGACAGGGAGGGCCTAATTCACCCCTCCACTTT
TRBV19	TRBJ1-2	NA	NA	CASSRNYGYTF	TGTGCCAGTAGTAGGAACTATGGCTACACCTTC
TRBV5-4	TRBJ2-3	TRBD2	NA	CASSSGLAGDPSTDTQYF	TGTGCCAGCAGCTCGGGACTAGCGGGGGACCCTAGCACAGATACGCAGTATTTT
TRBV20-1	TRBJ2-3	NA	NA	CSASPGPSASTDTQYF	TGCAGTGCTAGCCCGGGACCTTCTGCTAGCACAGATACGCAGTATTTT
TRBV20-1	TRBJ2-3	NA	NA	CSAGPSPDTQYF	TGCAGTGCGGGGCCCTCTCCAGATACGCAGTATTTT
TRBV29-1	TRBJ1-5	NA	few	CSVGGNSNQPQHF	TGCAGCGTTGGGGGGAATAGCAATCAGCCCCAGCATTTT
TRBV9	TRBJ1-1	NA	NA	CASSVDTGTEAFF	TGTGCCAGCAGCGTAGATACGGGCACTGAAGCTTTCTTT
TRBV20-1	TRBJ2-5	TRBD2	once	CSASGGALETQYF	TGCAGTGCTAGCGGGGGGGCCTTGGAGACCCAGTACTTC
TRBV12-3/TRBV12-4	TRBJ2-7	TRBD2	NA	CASTWGLAGGYEQYF	TGTGCCAGCACCTGGGGACTAGCGGGGGGCTACGAGCAGTACTTC
TRBV27	TRBJ1-3	NA	few	CASSLRGSGNTIYF	TGTGCCAGCAGTTTAAGGGGCTCTGGAAACACCATATATTTT
TRBV5-4	TRBJ2-3	TRBD2	few	CASSPGGSTDTQYF	TGTGCCAGCAGCCCCGGGGGGAGCACAGATACGCAGTATTTT
TRBV24-1	TRBJ2-1	TRBD1	NA	CATSGAGQGSYNEQFF	TGTGCCACCAGTGGGGCGGGACAGGGCTCCTACAATGAGCAGTTCTTC
TRBV5-1	TRBJ2-7	NA	NA	CASSPGYPSYEQYF	TGCGCCAGCAGCCCCGGGTACCCTTCCTACGAGCAGTACTTC
TRBV20-1	TRBJ2-5	NA	NA	CSALTSGGLQETQYF	TGCAGTGCTTTGACGAGCGGTGGTCTCCAAGAGACCCAGTACTTC
TRBV15	TRBJ2-7	NA	NA	CATSAGGGGRVEQYF	TGTGCCACCAGCGCAGGGGGGGGAGGGAGAGTCGAGCAGTACTTC